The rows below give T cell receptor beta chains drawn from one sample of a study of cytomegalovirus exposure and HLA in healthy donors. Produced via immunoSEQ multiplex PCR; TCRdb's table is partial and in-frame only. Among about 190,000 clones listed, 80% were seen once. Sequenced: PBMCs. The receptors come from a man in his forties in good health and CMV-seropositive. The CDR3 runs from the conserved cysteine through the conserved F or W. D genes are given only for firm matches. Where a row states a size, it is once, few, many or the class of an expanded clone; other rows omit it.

CDR3aa: CASSLVQGNRGEAFF
CDR3nt: TGTGCCAGCAGTTTAGTACAGGGGAATCGTGGTGAAGCTTTCTTT
j_gene: TRBJ1-1
v_gene: TRBV28
d_gene: TRBD1
abundance: once

CDR3aa: CASSPPRDTEAFF
CDR3nt: TGTGCCAGCAGCCCCCCCCGGGACACTGAAGCTTTCTTT
j_gene: TRBJ1-1
v_gene: TRBV7-9
d_gene: .
abundance: .

CDR3aa: CASRTGTGGYNSPLHF
CDR3nt: TGCGCCAGCAGAACCGGGACAGGGGGCTATAATTCACCCCTCCACTTT
j_gene: TRBJ1-6
v_gene: TRBV10-2
d_gene: TRBD1
abundance: .

CDR3aa: CASSPPRASGTYEQYF
CDR3nt: TGTGCCAGCAGCCCACCCCGGGCTAGCGGCACCTACGAGCAGTACTTC
j_gene: TRBJ2-7
v_gene: TRBV7-9
d_gene: TRBD2
abundance: once

CDR3aa: CASSTLLAVNTEAFF
CDR3nt: TGTGCCAGTAGTACTCTCCTGGCGGTGAACACTGAAGCTTTCTTT
j_gene: TRBJ1-1
v_gene: TRBV19
d_gene: .
abundance: once

CDR3aa: CASSRFRTGVPYEQYF
CDR3nt: TGTGCCAGCAGCAGATTCCGGACAGGGGTTCCCTACGAGCAGTACTTC
j_gene: TRBJ2-7
v_gene: TRBV5-5
d_gene: TRBD1
abundance: .

CDR3aa: CASVSGVMNTEAFF
CDR3nt: TGCGCCAGCGTCTCGGGGGTCATGAACACTGAAGCTTTCTTT
j_gene: TRBJ1-1
v_gene: TRBV5-1
d_gene: .
abundance: .

CDR3aa: CASSLLQGPSNEQFF
CDR3nt: TGCGCCAGCAGCTTGCTACAGGGACCCTCGAATGAGCAGTTCTTC
j_gene: TRBJ2-1
v_gene: TRBV5-1
d_gene: .
abundance: .

CDR3aa: CASTQRPDRRSNQPQHF
CDR3nt: TGTGCCAGCACCCAAAGACCCGACAGGCGGTCAAATCAGCCCCAGCATTTT
j_gene: TRBJ1-5
v_gene: TRBV7-8
d_gene: .
abundance: .

CDR3aa: CASSLSSQETQYF
CDR3nt: TGCGCCAGCAGTCTTTCCAGTCAAGAGACCCAGTACTTC
j_gene: TRBJ2-5
v_gene: TRBV23-1
d_gene: .
abundance: few

CDR3aa: CASRDGSVQPQHF
CDR3nt: TGTGCCAGCAGAGATGGCAGTGTCCAGCCCCAGCATTTT
j_gene: TRBJ1-5
v_gene: TRBV6-1
d_gene: .
abundance: .

CDR3aa: CASSGAGSHNEQFF
CDR3nt: TGTGCCAGCAGCGGGGCCGGCAGCCACAATGAGCAGTTCTTC
j_gene: TRBJ2-1
v_gene: TRBV7-2
d_gene: .
abundance: .

CDR3aa: CASSQEGLRGYTF
CDR3nt: TGCGCCAGCAGCCAAGAGGGACTTAGGGGCTACACCTTC
j_gene: TRBJ1-2
v_gene: TRBV4-3
d_gene: .
abundance: few

CDR3aa: CASSMGPGGETQYF
CDR3nt: TGTGCCAGTAGTATGGGTCCGGGAGGAGAGACCCAGTACTTC
j_gene: TRBJ2-5
v_gene: TRBV19
d_gene: TRBD2
abundance: .

CDR3aa: CARAGYRAREANYGYTF
CDR3nt: TGTGCCAGAGCCGGATACAGGGCCCGGGAAGCTAACTATGGCTACACCTTC
j_gene: TRBJ1-2
v_gene: TRBV14
d_gene: .
abundance: .

CDR3aa: CASSTSTSDTNYF
CDR3nt: TGCGCCAGCAGCACGTCCACCTCGGACACCAATTATTTT
j_gene: TRBJ1-3
v_gene: TRBV5-1
d_gene: .
abundance: once

CDR3aa: CATSRDMGQGKQYF
CDR3nt: TGTGCCACCAGCAGAGATATGGGACAGGGCAAACAGTACTTC
j_gene: TRBJ2-7
v_gene: TRBV15
d_gene: TRBD1
abundance: .